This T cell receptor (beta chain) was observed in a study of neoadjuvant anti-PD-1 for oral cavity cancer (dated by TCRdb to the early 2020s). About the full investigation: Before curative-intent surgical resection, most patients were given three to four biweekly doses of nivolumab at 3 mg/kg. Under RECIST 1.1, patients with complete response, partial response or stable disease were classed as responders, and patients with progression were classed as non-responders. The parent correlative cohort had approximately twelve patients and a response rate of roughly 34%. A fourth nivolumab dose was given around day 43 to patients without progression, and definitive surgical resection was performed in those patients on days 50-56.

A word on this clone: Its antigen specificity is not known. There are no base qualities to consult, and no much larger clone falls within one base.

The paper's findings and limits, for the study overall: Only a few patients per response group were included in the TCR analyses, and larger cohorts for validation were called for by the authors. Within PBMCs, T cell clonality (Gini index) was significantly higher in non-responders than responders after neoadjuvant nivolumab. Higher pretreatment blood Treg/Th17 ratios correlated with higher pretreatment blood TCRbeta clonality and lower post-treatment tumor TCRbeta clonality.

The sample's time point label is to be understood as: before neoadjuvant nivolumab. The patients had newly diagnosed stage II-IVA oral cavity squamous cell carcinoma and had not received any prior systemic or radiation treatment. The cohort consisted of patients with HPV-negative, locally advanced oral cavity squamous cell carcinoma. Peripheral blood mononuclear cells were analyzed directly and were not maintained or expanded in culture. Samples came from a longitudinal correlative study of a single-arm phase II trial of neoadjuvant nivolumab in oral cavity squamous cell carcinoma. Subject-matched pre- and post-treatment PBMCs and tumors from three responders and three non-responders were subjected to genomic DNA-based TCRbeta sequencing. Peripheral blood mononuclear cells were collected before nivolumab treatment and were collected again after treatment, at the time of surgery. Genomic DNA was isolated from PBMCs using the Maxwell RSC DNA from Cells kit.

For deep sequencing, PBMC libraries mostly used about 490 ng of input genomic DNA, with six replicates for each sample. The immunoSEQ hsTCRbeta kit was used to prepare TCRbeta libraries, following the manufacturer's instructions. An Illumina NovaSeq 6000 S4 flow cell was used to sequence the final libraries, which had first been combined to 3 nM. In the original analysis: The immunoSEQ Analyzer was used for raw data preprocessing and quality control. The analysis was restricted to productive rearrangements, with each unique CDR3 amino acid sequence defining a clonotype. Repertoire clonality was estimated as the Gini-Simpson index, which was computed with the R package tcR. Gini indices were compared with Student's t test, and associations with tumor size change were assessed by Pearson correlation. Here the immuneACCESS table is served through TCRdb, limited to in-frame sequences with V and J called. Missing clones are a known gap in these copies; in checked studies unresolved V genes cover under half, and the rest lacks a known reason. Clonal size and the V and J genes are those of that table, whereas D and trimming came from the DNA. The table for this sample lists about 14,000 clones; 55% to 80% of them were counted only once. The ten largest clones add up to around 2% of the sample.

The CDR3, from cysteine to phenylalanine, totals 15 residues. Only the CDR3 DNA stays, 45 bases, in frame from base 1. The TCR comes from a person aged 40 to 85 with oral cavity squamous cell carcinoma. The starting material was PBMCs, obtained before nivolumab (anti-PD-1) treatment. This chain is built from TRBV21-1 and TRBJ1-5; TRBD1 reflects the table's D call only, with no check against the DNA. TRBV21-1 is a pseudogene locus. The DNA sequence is TGTGCCAGCAGCCACGAGGACAGGCGCAATCAGCCCCAGCATTTT. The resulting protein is CASSHEDRRNQPQHF.